What follows are 12 T cell receptor beta chains derived from one specimen sequenced in a study of blood T cells in healthy people across ages. A J-beta primer mix and a sample-barcoded 5' primer were used in a second PCR of roughly 6 to 12 cycles. Via MiXCR, TCRdb re-called the 5' RACE reads, giving one row per CDR3 protein. The sample has approximately 900,000 distinct CDR3 sequences, roughly 50% seen once. The sequencing sample was made of blood. These receptor sequences come from a young man in good health.

V gene TRBV6-1 combines with J gene TRBJ2-7; D remains ambiguous. Between the trimmed V and J ends, which lost 10 bases and 0 bases, there was a span of 13 bases. This CDR3 comprises 13 residues. From germline, CDR1 is MNHNS and CDR2 SASEGT. The CDR3 is CATTSVASYEQYF. The DNA of the CDR3 is TGTGCCACCACGTCAGTTGCCTCCTACGAGCAGTACTTC.

The gene calls are TRBV5-1 and TRBJ2-7; weak D call: TRBD2 (5 bases). The ends were cut back, 7 bases at V and 4 bases at J, with 12 bases in the middle. CDR3 length equals 12 residues. CDR1 is SGHRS, CDR2 YFSETQ, per germline. Written as DNA, the CDR3 is TGCGCCAGCGCGTTCTCGGGGTACGAGCAGTACTTC. Its translation: CASAFSGYEQYF.

Only one count was recorded for this clonotype. The rearrangement links TRBV6-1 to TRBJ1-2; weak D call: TRBD1 (5 bases). Trimming took off 7 bases at V and 3 bases at J, with 9 bases between the two ends. The CDR3 loop spans 12 amino acids. CDR1 and CDR2 (germline): MNHNS, SASEGT. CDR3 DNA: TGTGCCAGCACTTTAGGGGACTATGGCTACACCTTC. Translating gives CASTLGDYGYTF.

The chain joins TRBV6-2 or TRBV6-3 to TRBJ1-5, with 8 positions matching TRBD1. The CDR3 length is 15 residues. Per the germline V gene, CDR1 is MNHEY and CDR2 is SVGEGT. With 7 bases clipped from V and 2 bases from J, the junction kept 7 bases outside the gene matches. CDR3 DNA sequence: TGTGCCAGCAAACAAGGACAGGGCCGCAATCAGCCCCAGCATTTT. Protein sequence: CASKQGQGRNQPQHF.

This clonotype was counted a few times. J is TRBJ2-7 and V is TRBV6-1; maybe TRBD1 (5 bases). Germline CDR1 MNHNS, CDR2 SASEGT. The CDR3 runs 13 residues. The V end was cut by 10 bases, the J end by 1 base, with 14 bases between. The CDR3 DNA sequence: TGTGCCACCAGAGGAGACAGTTCCTACGAGCAGTACTTC. Amino acid sequence: CATRGDSSYEQYF.

The chain employs TRBV20-1 and TRBJ1-1; D may be TRBD1 (6 bases). CDR1 is DFQATT, CDR2 SNEGSKA, per germline (reference sequence). Trimming left V 2 bases short and J 6 bases short, with 16 bases between. The CDR3 runs to 14 residues. The DNA of the CDR3 is TGCAGTGCTAGATGGGGGGGCAGAAACCCTGAAGCTTTCTTT. This codes for CSARWGGRNPEAFF.

This clonotype was recorded once. This may be a read error, as it is one base from a much larger clone. Because it lacks the conserved phenylalanine or tryptophan at the end, this CDR3 is likely a read error. V gene TRBV10-3 combines with J gene TRBJ2-3, with a possible D match to TRBD2 (6 bases). This CDR3 is 14 amino acids long. Trimming took off 8 bases at V and 2 bases at J, with 14 bases between the two ends. CDR1 is ENHRY, CDR2 SYGVKD, per germline. CDR3 sequence reads: CAIWGGAYTDTQYY. The CDR3 DNA sequence: TGTGCCATCTGGGGCGGGGCCTACACAGATACGCAGTATTAT.

The V gene is TRBV18, the J gene TRBJ2-5, with D perhaps TRBD1 (6 bases). The germline V and J ends were trimmed by 6 bases and 1 base, with 12 bases remaining between them. The CDR3 is 14 residues long. Germline CDR1 is KGHSH and CDR2 is LQKENI. This CDR3 is CASSQRQVQETQYF. In DNA form, the CDR3 reads TGTGCCAGCTCCCAAAGACAGGTCCAAGAGACCCAGTACTTC. Together with reference TRBV18 and TRBJ2-5, the CDR3 gives the full variable domain: NAGVMQNPRHLVRRRGQEARLRCSPMKGHSHVYWYRQLPEEGLKFMVYLQKENIIDESGMPKERFSAEFPKEGPSILRIQQVVRGDSAAYFCASSQRQVQETQYFGPGTRLLVL.

This chain uses TRBV10-3 with TRBJ2-3, with D perhaps matching TRBD1 (5 bases). The CDR3 is 14 amino acids. Germline V gene lookup returns CDR1 ENHRY and CDR2 SYGVKD. Trimming cost V 2 bases and J 8 bases, with 14 bases left between them. The CDR3 DNA reads as TGTGCCATCAGTGAGGCAGGGTCGACGGTTACGCAGTATTTT. It yields the protein CAISEAGSTVTQYF.

This chain joins TRBV28 and TRBJ2-4; 7 bases agree with TRBD2. The germline gives CDR1 MDHEN, CDR2 SYDVKM. V was clipped by 9 bases and J by 13 bases; unmatched bases: 18. This CDR3 is 14 amino acids long. In nucleotides, the CDR3 is TGTGCCAGTGGGCTAAAGCGGGGTCTAGAGAAGCAGTACTTC. Translating gives CASGLKRGLEKQYF.

The chain employs TRBV11-2 and TRBJ2-3; D may be TRBD2 (5 bases). There are 15 residues in the CDR3. Per germline, CDR1 SGHAT and CDR2 FQNNGV. V was pared by 1 base and J by 3 bases, with 11 bases between. CDR3 in DNA: TGTGCCAGCAGCTTAGCGGGGAGAGTGACAGATACGCAGTATTTT. It specifies CASSLAGRVTDTQYF.

The genes are TRBV27 and TRBJ1-2, with D uncertain. This CDR3 has 15 residues. Germline CDR1 and CDR2: MNHEY and SMNVEV (reference sequence). Trimming removed 2 bases from V and 0 bases from J, with 10 bases in between. The CDR3 protein is CASSLAGFSNYGYTF. In DNA form, the CDR3 reads TGTGCCAGCAGTTTAGCGGGGTTTTCTAACTATGGCTACACCTTC.